Below, 2 T cell receptor beta chains from the same sample are listed, as sequenced in a study of shared clonotypes between healthy human individuals. Produced via immunoSEQ multiplex PCR; TCRdb's table is partial and in-frame only. The sample includes some 630,000 clones, 60% to 80% seen only once; the top ten take roughly 1.8%. Material: memory CD4+ T cells sorted from blood. Subset indicated: CD45RA-negative fraction. These receptors all come from a woman aged 25 to 39 in good health.

This clone showed up many times. This chain joins TRBV18 and TRBJ1-2, with a tentative D call TRBD1 (5 bases). CDR1 is KGHSH, CDR2 LQKENI, per germline. Deletions cut 0 bases from V and 4 bases from J, with 9 bases between. CDR3 length equals 14 residues. The CDR3 sequence is CASSPPQGIYGYTF. The CDR3 DNA reads TGTGCCAGCTCACCACCGCAGGGAATCTATGGCTACACCTTC.

The gene calls are TRBV30 and TRBJ1-4; D perhaps matches TRBD1 (6 bases). CDR3 length equals 14 residues. Germline CDR1 GTSNPN, CDR2 SVGIG (reference sequence). The V gene lost 0 bases and the J gene lost 8 bases, with 13 bases spanning the gap. As DNA, the CDR3 is TGTGCCTGGAGTGTAGCAGGGGCGGGCGAAAAACTGTTTTTT. It yields the protein CAWSVAGAGEKLFF.